This T cell receptor (beta chain) originates from a study of T and B cells in COVID-19 patients (dated by TCRdb to 2019 to 2021). For context, the study as a whole: In this study, adaptive immunity was profiled in COVID-19 patients who either had active infection or had recovered, using TRB and IGH repertoire sequencing of peripheral blood. The recovered cohort included more than 15 patients who contributed fewer than 25 samples, and most of those patients had mild to moderate COVID-19 that was managed on an outpatient basis. Median age was about 31 years in the recovered cohort versus about 67 years in the active-infection cohort. In the active-infection cohort, three fifths of the roughly 20 patients were critically ill and required mechanical ventilation or ECMO. Of the roughly 20 patients in the active-infection cohort, over 15 had comorbidities associated with unfavorable COVID-19 outcome. Over 7.5 million TCR sequences were analysed from a TCR and BCR sequence repository that comprised some 40 patients and approximately 69 time points. Two patients belonged to both the recovered and active cohorts because samples were available from active disease and after recovery. Repertoire analyses used an age-matched reference group of nearly 40 healthy donors who were negative for COVID-19 antibodies as the comparison. Up to roughly 10 follow-up blood samples were collected per patient, with some samples spanning different disease stages in the same individual.

The CDR3 contains 15 residues, cysteine and phenylalanine counted. Only the CDR3 region is kept as DNA, spanning 45 bases read in frame from base 1. From V the trimming removes 2 bases and from J it removes 5 bases, while the gene matches leave 2 bases of the junction unaccounted for. Via the germline V gene, CDR1 is SGHVS and CDR2 FQNEAQ. As for this clonotype: Its antigen has not been determined. No much larger clonotype is one base removed from it; base qualities were not supplied.

Here is what the overall study found, with its caveats: Few blood samples were available from mildly ill patients while symptoms were present, and early samples from severe cases were likewise scarce. Specific T cell subsets (CD4+/Treg/CD8+) and sorted SARS-CoV-2-responsive or tetramer+ T cells had not yet been sequenced, with those experiments still ongoing. The cohort was judged too small for assessing how HLA contributes to COVID-19 susceptibility or severity. During active COVID-19 the TRB repertoires were highly clonal, but at recovery diversity and richness rose above the levels seen in healthy donors. The reported TCR clusters were stated to require prospective validation before clinical use. The recovered cohort had 2,000 to 3,000 exclusive TCR clusters, including 25 to 35 low-pGen clusters. Patients with COVID-19 were reported to show strongly skewed TRBV/TRBJ gene usage.

These reads were obtained on an Illumina MiSeq. TRB rearrangements were amplified by multiplex PCR with BIOMED2 TRB-A/B primer pools. Illumina-compatible adapters and 7-nucleotide sample barcodes were added to the amplicons in two consecutive PCRs. Phusion HS II polymerase was used for all library PCRs. Amplicons were gel-purified with the NucleoSpin Gel and PCR Clean-up kit, quantified on Qubit, and pooled at approximately 3.9 nM. Before Illumina next-generation sequencing, the quality of the amplicon pool was assessed on an Agilent 2100 Bioanalyzer. The published analysis was carried out like this. Annotation of TRB rearrangements was done in MiXCR 3.0.8 with the default MiXCR reference library. Sequences with fewer than 2 reads and non-productive reads were filtered out, and every unique CDR3 nucleotide sequence was treated as a single clone. Clonality, diversity, richness and V-J gene usage were computed in R 3.5.1. GLIPH2 was used to cluster TCRs by CDR3 similarity, and OLGA was used to calculate generation probabilities. Only GLIPH2 clusters with at least four unique TCR clonotypes present in at least three individuals were retained. The public reads were reprocessed in TCRdb via fastp at Q25 and MiXCR, keeping in-frame beta chains. Entries that share a CDR3 protein sequence are merged under the most common genes and DNA. V and J calls and clone size were set by TCRdb, not the authors. The sample profile shows approximately 7,200 distinct CDR3 sequences; about a third of them were found once. The ten largest clones add up to roughly a quarter of the sample.

TRB repertoires were amplified using roughly 230-550 ng of genomic DNA isolated from blood. The sequencing input was blood. The rearranged chain carries TRBV7-8 and TRBJ2-5; 13 central bases correspond to TRBD2. The sequence derives from a human donor who had recovered from COVID-19. DNA sequence: TGTGCCAGCAGCTTATTGGGACTAGCGGGGGAGACCCAGTACTTC. This encodes CASSLLGLAGETQYF.